A single sample is the source of the 20 T cell receptor beta chains below, sequenced in a study of blood T cell repertoires in COVID-19. Sequencing used immunoSEQ multiplex PCR; TCRdb keeps in-frame clones, though not all of them. The sample contains approximately 130,000 clones, roughly 87% of which appear only once. Material: PBMCs or T cells enriched from blood (not recorded which). These receptors were obtained from a man aged 25-45 years who had recovered from COVID-19.

This rearrangement joins TRBV2 to TRBJ2-5; 12 bases are shared with TRBD1. There are 15 residues in the CDR3. The germline gives CDR1 SNHLY, CDR2 FYNNEI. The V segment lost 6 bases and the J segment 4 bases; nucleotides outside the gene matches: 6. The CDR3 spells CASRGGQGAGETQYF. The CDR3 bases are TGTGCCAGCAGGGGGGGACAGGGGGCCGGAGAGACCCAGTACTTC.

This chain uses TRBV24-1 with TRBJ2-1; D is possibly TRBD2 (5 bases). The germline V and J ends were trimmed by 4 bases and 8 bases, with 14 bases remaining between them. Germline CDR1 KGHDR, CDR2 SFDVKD. This CDR3 comprises 14 residues. The CDR3, as DNA: TGTGCCACCAGTGACCCCGGGAATAGCCATGAGCAGTTCTTC. It translates to CATSDPGNSHEQFF.

The chain has TRBV18 and TRBJ2-1; 9 nucleotides line up with TRBD2. Germline trimming cut 0 bases from V and 7 bases from J; bases unmatched to any gene: 10. The CDR3 runs 17 residues. Germline assignment: CDR1 KGHSH and CDR2 LQKENI. CDR3 residues: CASSPPLYASGVNEQFF. The CDR3 DNA reads as TGTGCCAGCTCACCACCGTTGTACGCTAGCGGGGTGAATGAGCAGTTCTTC.

The chain has TRBV5-4 and TRBJ1-6; TRBD1 matches at 7 bases. This CDR3 is built from 17 residues. J gave up 7 bases and V 4 bases, and 14 bases lay outside the gene matches. CDR1 SGHNT and CDR2 YYREEE come from the germline V gene (reference sequence). This chain's CDR3 is CASSPTRGAFGNSPLHF. In nucleotides, the CDR3 is TGTGCCAGCAGCCCTACCAGGGGGGCTTTCGGGAATTCACCCCTCCACTTT. Full variable domain (rest looked up from reference TRBV5-4 and TRBJ1-6): ETGVTQSPTHLIKTRGQQVTLRCSSQSGHNTVSWYQQALGQGPQFIFQYYREEENGRGNFPPRFSGLQFPNYSSELNVNALELDDSALYLCASSPTRGAFGNSPLHFGNGTRLTVT.

This chain uses TRBV10-3 with TRBJ1-4; a weak D match, TRBD1 (5 bases). The CDR3 contains 14 residues. Trimming shortened V by 5 bases and J by 0 bases, and 7 bases separated the two germline ends. CDR1 is ENHRY, CDR2 SYGVKD, per germline. DNA of the CDR3: TGTGCCATCAGTTCAGGGCCAACTAATGAAAAACTGTTTTTT. Translated, it gives CAISSGPTNEKLFF.

The V and J genes are TRBV2 and TRBJ2-7; 7 bases agree with TRBD2. This CDR3 has 12 amino acids. Germline CDR1 is SNHLY and CDR2 is FYNNEI. The CDR3: CASQGTNYEQYF. The CDR3, as DNA: TGTGCTTCGCAAGGGACTAACTACGAGCAGTACTTC.

This CDR3 is CASSPVGGIGQPQHF. The CDR3 DNA sequence: TGTGCCAGCAGCCCGGTAGGGGGAATCGGTCAGCCCCAGCATTTT. V gene TRBV7-2 combines with J gene TRBJ1-5, with D possibly matching TRBD1 (6 bases). Germline assignment: CDR1 SGHTA and CDR2 FQGNSA. The CDR3 is made up of 15 amino acids. V lost 5 bases, J lost 6 bases, and 17 bases lay in between. The variable domain in full, completed from reference TRBV7-2 and TRBJ1-5, reads GAGVSQSPSNKVTEKGKDVELRCDPISGHTALYWYRQSLGQGLEFLIYFQGNSAPDKSGLPSDRFSAERTGGSVSTLTIQRTQQEDSAVYLCASSPVGGIGQPQHFGDGTRLSIL.

The chain has TRBV19 and TRBJ1-2; D is ambiguous. Germline V gives CDR1 LNHDA, CDR2 SQIVND (reference sequence). This CDR3 has 13 residues. The V gene lost 4 bases and the J gene lost 9 bases, with 15 bases spanning the gap. The CDR3 DNA follows: TGTGCCAGTAGTAGCACCGGGGTTTGGAGCTACACCTTC. It specifies CASSSTGVWSYTF. Looking up the rest from reference TRBV19 and TRBJ1-2 gives the full variable domain: DGGITQSPKYLFRKEGQNVTLSCEQNLNHDAMYWYRQDPGQGLRLIYYSQIVNDFQKGDIAEGYSVSREKKESFPLTVTSAQKNPTAFYLCASSSTGVWSYTFGSGTRLTVV.

The chain carries TRBV4-1 and TRBJ2-2, with 8 nucleotides matching TRBD2. The CDR3 runs 15 residues. Germline V CDR1 and CDR2: MGHRA, YSYEKL. J gave up 6 bases and V 4 bases, and 7 bases lay outside the gene matches. CDR3 nucleotide sequence: TGCGCCAGCAGCCCCCGGGAGGGGGGGGCCGGGGAGCTGTTTTTT. It yields the protein CASSPREGGAGELFF.

V is TRBV15 and J is TRBJ2-2, with TRBD1 matching over 8 bases. Germline lookup yields CDR1 LNHNV and CDR2 YYDKDF (reference sequence). The CDR3 sequence is 19 residues long. J lost 6 bases, V lost 4 bases, and 19 bases had no gene match. CDR3 nucleotide sequence: TGTGCCACCAGCACCCCCTTTGCCGGACAGGGAAGGAGGGCCGGGGAGCTGTTTTTT. It yields the protein CATSTPFAGQGRRAGELFF.

The chain couples TRBV4-2 to TRBJ2-3; 8 bases align to TRBD2. CDR3 length equals 14 residues. CDR1 LGHNA and CDR2 YNFKEQ come from the germline V gene. The J segment lost 2 bases and the V segment lost 6 bases, leaving 4 bases of the junction unmatched. The CDR3 DNA reads TGTGCCAGCAGTAGCGGGAAAAACACAGATACGCAGTATTTT. This gives the protein CASSSGKNTDTQYF.

This chain uses TRBV30 with TRBJ1-5; D possibly corresponds to TRBD1 (5 bases). Trimming took off 2 bases at V and 7 bases at J, with 18 bases between the two ends. CDR1 and CDR2 from the germline V gene are GTSNPN and SVGIG (reference sequence). This CDR3 has 15 residues. CDR3 coding DNA: TGTGCCTGGAGTCAGTTGGGACGGAGGGGACAGCCCCAGCATTTT. Translating it yields CAWSQLGRRGQPQHF.

The V call is TRBV11-2, the J call TRBJ2-1; D unresolved. Germline V gene sequence: CDR1 SGHAT, CDR2 FQNNGV. The length of the CDR3 is 11 residues. Trimming stripped 4 bases from V and 10 bases from J, with 8 bases between. CDR3 nucleotide sequence: TGTGCCAGCAGCTCCGACACCGAGCAGTTCTTC. This codes for CASSSDTEQFF.

This chain links TRBV6-5 with TRBJ1-1; 7 nucleotides agree with TRBD1. The CDR3 is made up of 14 amino acids. The junction had 14 bases not matched to a gene; V was cut back by 4 bases and J by 12 bases. Germline V CDR1 and CDR2: MNHEY, SVGAGI. CDR3 in DNA: TGTGCCAGCAGTTTAGAGGGCCGACAGGGCACGACTTTCTTT. Residues: CASSLEGRQGTTFF.

The chain employs TRBV7-9 and TRBJ1-1, with 12 positions matching TRBD1. J gave up 9 bases and V 2 bases, and 10 bases lay outside the gene matches. There are 16 residues in the CDR3. Per the germline V gene, CDR1 is SEHNR and CDR2 is FQNEAQ (reference sequence). CDR3 bases: TGTGCCAGCAGCTTATCCCCCGGGACAGGGGGCGATCAAGCTTTCTTT. It yields the protein CASSLSPGTGGDQAFF.

V gene TRBV6-6 combines with J gene TRBJ1-2, with a possible D match to TRBD1 (6 bases). The CDR3 is 14 residues long. V lost 7 bases, J lost 4 bases, and 16 bases lay in between. CDR1 MNHNY and CDR2 SVGAGI come from the germline V gene (reference sequence). The CDR3 coding sequence is TGTGCCAGCACCAATACGGAACAGGGCTATGGCTACACCTTC. This codes for CASTNTEQGYGYTF.

This clone was found once. The rearrangement joins TRBV7-8 to TRBJ1-4, with TRBD1 as a possible D gene (6 bases). Germline CDR1 and CDR2: SGHVS and FQNEAQ. The CDR3 loop spans 16 amino acids. V gave up 5 bases and J gave up 8 bases, with 21 bases separating them. The CDR3 is CASSLGGRGSGEKLFF. CDR3 bases: TGTGCCAGCAGCCTAGGGGGTCGGGGGTCTGGGGAAAAACTGTTTTTT. Filled out from reference TRBV7-8 and TRBJ1-4, the complete variable domain reads GAGVSQSPRYKVAKRGQDVALRCDPISGHVSLFWYQQALGQGPEFLTYFQNEAQLDKSGLPSDRFFAERPEGSVSTLKIQRTQQEDSAVYLCASSLGGRGSGEKLFFGSGTQLSVL.

The chain combines TRBV5-4 with TRBJ2-2, with 8 bases lining up with TRBD1. The CDR3 covers 16 residues. Germline lookup yields CDR1 SGHNT and CDR2 YYREEE (reference sequence). V was clipped by 7 bases and J by 5 bases; unmatched bases: 13. CDR3 loop: CASCRGRGEGTGELFF. In DNA form, the CDR3 reads TGTGCCAGCTGCAGGGGGCGGGGCGAGGGGACCGGGGAGCTGTTTTTT.

The V call is TRBV18, the J call TRBJ1-5, with D perhaps TRBD1 (6 bases). Trimming took off 3 bases at V and 3 bases at J, with 24 bases between the two ends. This CDR3 comprises 19 residues. The germline V gene has CDR1 KGHSH and CDR2 LQKENI. The CDR3 bases are TGTGCCAGCTCACCTATACAGGGCCCCTATAGTTTTGTCAATCAGCCCCAGCATTTT. It specifies CASSPIQGPYSFVNQPQHF. Full variable domain (rest looked up from reference TRBV18 and TRBJ1-5): NAGVMQNPRHLVRRRGQEARLRCSPMKGHSHVYWYRQLPEEGLKFMVYLQKENIIDESGMPKERFSAEFPKEGPSILRIQQVVRGDSAAYFCASSPIQGPYSFVNQPQHFGDGTRLSIL.

The chain uses TRBV5-1 and TRBJ2-7, with 7 bases that match TRBD2. With V trimmed by 6 bases and J by 3 bases, 9 bases remained unmatched. The germline CDR1 and CDR2 sequences are SGHRS and YFSETQ. This CDR3 region has 14 residues. The CDR3 DNA is TGCGCCAGCATGGGAGGGGAAATTAACTACGAGCAGTACGTC. It yields the protein CASMGGEINYEQYV.